The clone carrying this TCR beta chain was observed at least ten times. Tagging with unique molecular identifiers was applied to individual cDNA molecules. One entry per CDR3 protein results from TCRdb running MiXCR on the 5' RACE reads. The data contain around 39,000 distinct CDR3 sequences, more than 4.5% of them seen just once; the ten biggest clones take up 6% to 6.5%. This sample was included in a study of early T cells in non-severe SARS-CoV-2 infection. Turning to the study itself: RNA in bulk from unsorted whole blood was sequenced, and chains were unpaired.

Here the sequenced sample was whole blood, taken at baseline. This sequence originates from an adult who was a healthcare worker with PCR-confirmed SARS-CoV-2 infection or an uninfected control (not recorded which).

The CDR3 region has the DNA TGCGCCAGCAGCCAAGATTTCCAGGGCGACACTGAAGCTTTCTTT. This encodes CASSQDFQGDTEAFF. The chain employs TRBV4-3 and TRBJ1-1, with a tentative D call TRBD1 (5 bases). The CDR3 contains 15 residues. V was trimmed by 0 bases and J by 3 bases, leaving 11 bases between them. Germline assignment: CDR1 LGHNA and CDR2 YSLEER.